A selection of T cell receptor beta chains follows, all from one sample in a study of T-cell reconstitution after alpha-beta-depleted transplantation in children. TCRdb re-called the PCR reads with MiXCR, one entry per CDR3 protein. The sample yields hundreds of thousands of distinct CDR3 sequences, 32% seen once. This material consisted of PBMCs from the stem cell graft donor, taken from the stem cell graft. These receptors all come from a human donor who donated a stem cell graft to a child with aplastic anemia. CDR3s include the opening cysteine and the closing phenylalanine or tryptophan. The D gene is left open where the match is weak. Size is omitted from some rows. Given values are once, few, many or a class for expanded clones.

D gene: -
clone size: few
V gene: TRBV20-1
J gene: TRBJ2-5
CDR3 DNA: TGCAGTGCTAGAGATAGGGGGATTGAGACCCAGTACTTC
CDR3 protein: CSARDRGIETQYF

D gene: -
clone size: -
V gene: TRBV28
J gene: TRBJ1-1
CDR3 DNA: TGTGCCAGCAGTTTAGAGGTTCAGGGATGGACTGAAGCTTTCTTT
CDR3 protein: CASSLEVQGWTEAFF

D gene: -
clone size: -
V gene: TRBV14
J gene: TRBJ2-1
CDR3 DNA: TGTGCCAGCAGCCAAGTGCCTACCTCCTACAATGAGCAGTTCTTC
CDR3 protein: CASSQVPTSYNEQFF

D gene: TRBD2
clone size: -
V gene: TRBV6-2/TRBV6-3
J gene: TRBJ2-5
CDR3 DNA: TGTGCCAGCAGGCCTAGCGGGAGGGGAGAGACCCAGTACTTC
CDR3 protein: CASRPSGRGETQYF

D gene: -
clone size: few
V gene: TRBV12-3/TRBV12-4
J gene: TRBJ2-5
CDR3 DNA: TGTGCCAGCAGCCCCGGCCCACTAGAGACCCAGTACTTT
CDR3 protein: CASSPGPLETQYF

D gene: -
clone size: -
V gene: TRBV7-3
J gene: TRBJ2-3
CDR3 DNA: TGTGCCAGCAGCTTAAAGGCGGGATCTAGCACAGATACGCAGTATTTT
CDR3 protein: CASSLKAGSSTDTQYF

D gene: TRBD2
clone size: few
V gene: TRBV29-1
J gene: TRBJ2-1
CDR3 DNA: TGCAGCGTTGATGTTCTGTGGCGGGAGGGCTACAATGAGCAGTTCTTC
CDR3 protein: CSVDVLWREGYNEQFF

D gene: TRBD2
clone size: few
V gene: TRBV12-3/TRBV12-4
J gene: TRBJ2-4
CDR3 DNA: TGTGCCAGCAGTGCTCCCGGACTAGAAGCCAAAAACATTCAGTACTTC
CDR3 protein: CASSAPGLEAKNIQYF

D gene: TRBD1
clone size: few
V gene: TRBV7-2
J gene: TRBJ1-1
CDR3 DNA: TGTGCCAGCAGCCTGGGACAGGGCAAGGCTGAAGCTTTCTTT
CDR3 protein: CASSLGQGKAEAFF

D gene: -
clone size: few
V gene: TRBV7-9
J gene: TRBJ2-3
CDR3 DNA: TGTGCCAGCAGCTTAAGGGGATTCACAGATACGCAGTATTTT
CDR3 protein: CASSLRGFTDTQYF

D gene: -
clone size: -
V gene: TRBV27
J gene: TRBJ2-1
CDR3 DNA: TGTGCCAGCAGGCGGGCCGGGCGCGACTCCTACAATGAGCAGTTCTTC
CDR3 protein: CASRRAGRDSYNEQFF

D gene: -
clone size: -
V gene: TRBV6-2/TRBV6-3
J gene: TRBJ2-5
CDR3 DNA: TGTGCCAGCAGTTCGGCGGGGTGGGTGGAGACCCAGTACTTC
CDR3 protein: CASSSAGWVETQYF

D gene: TRBD2
clone size: -
V gene: TRBV18
J gene: TRBJ2-1
CDR3 DNA: TGTGCCAGCTCACCGAACCGGGACTACCACAATGAGCAGTTCTTC
CDR3 protein: CASSPNRDYHNEQFF

D gene: TRBD2
clone size: -
V gene: TRBV7-2
J gene: TRBJ2-3
CDR3 DNA: TGTGCCAGCAGGCTGGGACTAGCGGGAGGGGGGACGCAGTATTTT
CDR3 protein: CASRLGLAGGGTQYF

D gene: -
clone size: -
V gene: TRBV9
J gene: TRBJ2-5
CDR3 DNA: TGTGCCAGCAGCGTAGGGGCATCCAACCAAGAGACCCAGTACTTC
CDR3 protein: CASSVGASNQETQYF

D gene: -
clone size: -
V gene: TRBV5-1
J gene: TRBJ1-1
CDR3 DNA: TGCGCCAGCAGCTTGGATTGGGTAAGCACTGAAGCTTTCTTT
CDR3 protein: CASSLDWVSTEAFF

D gene: -
clone size: few
V gene: TRBV7-2
J gene: TRBJ2-4
CDR3 DNA: TGTGCCAGCAGCTTAGCGACGAACATTCAGTACTTC
CDR3 protein: CASSLATNIQYF

D gene: -
clone size: -
V gene: TRBV6-5
J gene: TRBJ1-3
CDR3 DNA: TGTGCCAGCAGTTACTCGATCCCAGCCTCTGGAAACACCATATATTTT
CDR3 protein: CASSYSIPASGNTIYF

D gene: -
clone size: -
V gene: TRBV20-1
J gene: TRBJ1-2
CDR3 DNA: TGCAGTGCTAAACCGGGACCTGACGCTGCCTATGGCTACACCTTC
CDR3 protein: CSAKPGPDAAYGYTF

D gene: -
clone size: -
V gene: TRBV7-9
J gene: TRBJ1-2
CDR3 DNA: TGTGCCAGCAGCTTAGTCTTAGATGGCTACACCTTC
CDR3 protein: CASSLVLDGYTF

D gene: TRBD1
clone size: -
V gene: TRBV12-3/TRBV12-4
J gene: TRBJ2-5
CDR3 DNA: TGTGCCAGCAGCAGCCGGACAGGGGGGCACCAAGAGACCCAGTACTTC
CDR3 protein: CASSSRTGGHQETQYF

D gene: -
clone size: few
V gene: TRBV10-3
J gene: TRBJ2-7
CDR3 DNA: TGTGCCATCAGTGAGGTATCTTTTGCCGGGACGACCTACGAGCAGTACTTC
CDR3 protein: CAISEVSFAGTTYEQYF

D gene: TRBD1
clone size: -
V gene: TRBV20-1
J gene: TRBJ2-1
CDR3 DNA: TGCAGTGCTAGAGATAGGACAGGAGCTTCCTACAATGAGCAGTTCTTC
CDR3 protein: CSARDRTGASYNEQFF

D gene: -
clone size: -
V gene: TRBV5-1
J gene: TRBJ2-2
CDR3 DNA: TGCGCCAGTTATCGGGGGACGAACACCGGGGAGCTGTTTTTT
CDR3 protein: CASYRGTNTGELFF

D gene: TRBD2
clone size: few
V gene: TRBV19
J gene: TRBJ2-1
CDR3 DNA: TGTGCCAGTAGTATGGTATCTAGCGGCGAGCAGTTCTTC
CDR3 protein: CASSMVSSGEQFF

D gene: -
clone size: few
V gene: TRBV5-1
J gene: TRBJ2-3
CDR3 DNA: TGCGCCAGCAGCTTGAGCGGAGTCACAGATACGCAGTATTTT
CDR3 protein: CASSLSGVTDTQYF

D gene: -
clone size: few
V gene: TRBV27
J gene: TRBJ2-2
CDR3 DNA: TGTGCCAGCAGTTTGGAAGGGCTAGGTACCGGGGAGCTGTTTTTT
CDR3 protein: CASSLEGLGTGELFF

D gene: -
clone size: -
V gene: TRBV7-2
J gene: TRBJ1-6
CDR3 DNA: TGTGCCAGCAGCTCCGGGGGAGTTAGGGGAGGGTCACCCCTCCACTTT
CDR3 protein: CASSSGGVRGGSPLHF

D gene: -
clone size: -
V gene: TRBV29-1
J gene: TRBJ2-5
CDR3 DNA: TGCAGCGTTGAAGGGACCCACCAGGGGACCCAGTACTTC
CDR3 protein: CSVEGTHQGTQYF

D gene: -
clone size: -
V gene: TRBV9
J gene: TRBJ1-6
CDR3 DNA: TGTGCCAGCAGCGGGGGGCTTCGGTCACCCCTCCACTTT
CDR3 protein: CASSGGLRSPLHF

D gene: TRBD1
clone size: -
V gene: TRBV5-4
J gene: TRBJ1-2
CDR3 DNA: TGTGCCAGCAGCCTGGGGGACAGGGCTGAAGGCAACACCTTC
CDR3 protein: CASSLGDRAEGNTF

D gene: -
clone size: few
V gene: TRBV12-3/TRBV12-4
J gene: TRBJ2-7
CDR3 DNA: TGTGCCAGCAGTTTGGTGGCGGGCCGCTACGAGCAGTACTTC
CDR3 protein: CASSLVAGRYEQYF

D gene: TRBD2
clone size: few
V gene: TRBV20-1
J gene: TRBJ2-1
CDR3 DNA: TGCAGTGCAAAGGCTAGCGGGACAAGCTCCTACAATGAGCAGTTCTTC
CDR3 protein: CSAKASGTSSYNEQFF